This section outlines one T cell receptor (beta chain) sequence together with its context. These data come from a study of patients and donors after allogeneic stem cell transplantation. MiXCR, run by TCRdb on the RT-PCR reads, gives a single entry per CDR3 protein. The sample gives 900,000 to 1,000,000 distinct CDR3 sequences, about 20% of which show up once; 6% is in the top ten. The sequencing sample was made of blood, either unsorted or a sorted T cell fraction (not recorded which). The TCR comes from a human donor who was either an allogeneic HSCT recipient or a stem cell or donor lymphocyte infusion donor (not recorded which). It is not recorded whose cells these are; they may come from a transplant donor.

Here the CDR3 DNA reads TGTGCCAGCAGCACTAGGGGGGGGGCCGGACAGACCCAGTACTTC. Its translation is CASSTRGGAGQTQYF. The chain uses TRBV7-3 and TRBJ2-5; TRBD2 is a possible D gene (7 bases). CDR3 length: 15 amino acids. Germline assignment: CDR1 SGHTA and CDR2 FQGTGA. V was shortened by 5 bases and J by 6 bases, with 19 bases between the two germline ends.